These 23 T cell receptor beta chains were all obtained from the same sample, sequenced in a study of CD8 T cells in Susac syndrome (dated by TCRdb to between 2018 and 2021). Libraries were constructed by the immunoSEQ multiplex PCR assay. RNA was extracted using the RNeasy kit, and roughly 0.5 to 1 ug of the RNA was reverse transcribed with random hexamers. TCRdb trimmed public reads at Q25 via fastp, called clones via MiXCR and kept in-frame beta chains. Duplicate CDR3 protein sequences are folded into a single record with the most common DNA and genes. The sample profile shows approximately 190,000 distinct CDR3 sequences; around 93% of them were found once. The ten top clones hold 0.095% to 0.12% of the sample. The sequenced material came from CD4+ T cells from PBMCs. All receptors derive from a human donor in good health.

This chain joins TRBV4-2 and TRBJ2-2; TRBD2 aligns across 7 bases. The trim removed 2 bases at V and 6 bases at J, leaving 9 bases unmatched. Germline V gene data show CDR1 as LGHNA and CDR2 as YNFKEQ. The CDR3 extends over 16 amino acids. For the CDR3, the DNA is TGTGCCAGCAGCCAATCGCTAGCGGTGGTATCCGGGGAGCTGTTTTTT. As protein: CASSQSLAVVSGELFF.

V and J are TRBV29-1 and TRBJ2-5; tentative D call: TRBD2 (7 bases). The CDR3 loop spans 14 amino acids. The germline gives CDR1 SQVTM, CDR2 ANQGSEA. Deletions cut 6 bases from V and 5 bases from J, with 19 bases between. The CDR3 DNA reads TGCAGCGTGACCGGCGGGGGCCTTATGGAGACCCAGTACTTC. Translation gives CSVTGGGLMETQYF.

The J gene is TRBJ1-2, the V gene TRBV6-1, with 8 bases fitting TRBD1. From germline, CDR1 is MNHNS and CDR2 SASEGT. V shed 3 bases, J shed 8 bases, and the junction held 5 bases outside the gene matches. The length of the CDR3 is 13 residues. The CDR3 region has the DNA TGTGCCAGCAGTGACGACAGGGGTCCGGGCTACACCTTC. Translation: CASSDDRGPGYTF.

The gene calls are TRBV4-1 and TRBJ1-5, with D hard to call. V dropped 0 bases and J dropped 6 bases, with 9 bases sitting between them. Germline loops: CDR1 MGHRA, CDR2 YSYEKL. This CDR3 is built from 14 residues. In DNA, the CDR3 is TGCGCCAGCAGCCAAGAAGCCGTGTTTCAGCCCCAGCATTTT. Translating gives CASSQEAVFQPQHF.

J is TRBJ1-2 and V is TRBV12-3 or TRBV12-4; TRBD1 is a possible D gene (5 bases). V dropped 3 bases and J dropped 3 bases, with 11 bases sitting between them. The CDR3 extends over 14 amino acids. The CDR3 DNA follows: TGTGCCAGCAGTTTGCGGGACTGGGACTATGGCTACACCTTC. Amino acid sequence: CASSLRDWDYGYTF.

This chain connects TRBV20-1 to TRBJ2-3; tentative D call: TRBD2 (6 bases). The CDR3 extends over 14 amino acids. V was clipped by 5 bases and J by 4 bases, with 16 bases between them. Germline loops: CDR1 DFQATT, CDR2 SNEGSKA (reference sequence). CDR3 nucleotide sequence: TGCAGTGCTCATAATCGGGACTTCTCAGATACGCAGTATTTT. Residues: CSAHNRDFSDTQYF.

The chain is built from TRBV7-3 and TRBJ2-7; 8 bases agree with TRBD1. CDR3 length: 15 amino acids. Trimming cost V 5 bases and J 5 bases; bases outside gene matches: 11. CDR1 and CDR2 (germline): SGHTA, FQGTGA. CDR3 bases: TGTGCCAGCAGCCAATTTCCGACAGGGGTCGACGAGCAGTACTTC. It specifies CASSQFPTGVDEQYF.

V and J are TRBV7-9 and TRBJ2-3; D unresolved. The CDR3 totals 16 residues. In germline, CDR1 is SEHNR, CDR2 FQNEAQ (reference sequence). V was shortened by 3 bases and J by 2 bases, with 15 bases between the two germline ends. The CDR3 spells CASSLSTAANTDTQYF. In DNA, the CDR3 is TGTGCCAGCAGCTTGAGCACGGCGGCCAACACAGATACGCAGTATTTT.

The chain carries TRBV6-1 and TRBJ2-3; D unresolved. Trimming removed 3 bases at V and 4 bases at J, with 8 bases between. The germline V gene encodes CDR1 MNHNS and CDR2 SASEGT. The CDR3 is 13 amino acids. CDR3: CASSDGTPDTQYF. CDR3 in DNA: TGTGCCAGCAGTGATGGCACTCCAGATACGCAGTATTTT.

The rearrangement links TRBV20-1 to TRBJ1-2; D is perhaps TRBD1 (5 bases). Germline assignment: CDR1 DFQATT and CDR2 SNEGSKA (reference sequence). V lost 5 bases and J lost 4, with 11 bases in between. The CDR3 spans 12 residues. The CDR3 region has the DNA TGCAGTGCTCGGGCGGGGGTCTATGGCTACACCTTC. It encodes CSARAGVYGYTF.

This chain connects TRBV29-1 to TRBJ1-5; the D is unclear. The germline gives CDR1 SQVTM, CDR2 ANQGSEA. CDR3 size: 12 residues. Trimming cost V 4 bases and J 3 bases, with 7 bases left between them. The CDR3 coding sequence is TGCAGCGTTGGACATCCCAATCAGCCCCAGCATTTT. Residues: CSVGHPNQPQHF.

Concerning this clonotype itself: One end of the junction is discordant with germline, which a read error may explain. V is TRBV19 and J is TRBJ2-3; D remains unclear. CDR3 length: 14 residues. Germline V gene sequence: CDR1 LNHDA, CDR2 SQIVND (reference sequence). The CDR3 DNA is TGTGCCAGTAGTGTAGACCTTAGCACAGATACGCAGTATTTT. Encoded protein: CASSVDLSTDTQYF.

The gene calls are TRBV7-2 and TRBJ2-7; 11 bases fit TRBD2. The CDR3 loop spans 15 amino acids. V shed 6 bases and J 0 bases; nucleotides not matched to a gene: 4. CDR1 is SGHTA, CDR2 FQGNSA, per germline. The CDR3 region is CASRLLAGDSYEQYV. The CDR3 nucleotides read TGTGCCAGCAGACTACTAGCGGGGGACTCCTACGAGCAGTACGTC.

The V gene is TRBV30, the J gene TRBJ1-2, with D unclear. Germline CDR1 and CDR2: GTSNPN and SVGIG (reference sequence). V lost 1 base and J lost 8, with 14 bases in between. This CDR3 has 13 residues. This CDR3 reads CAWSAALTHGYTF. The CDR3 bases are TGTGCCTGGAGTGCGGCTTTAACCCACGGCTACACCTTC.

The chain couples TRBV10-3 to TRBJ2-3, with 9 bases aligning to TRBD2. The germline V gene has CDR1 ENHRY and CDR2 SYGVKD. This CDR3 has 14 residues. J gave up 8 bases and V 7 bases, and 10 bases lay outside the gene matches. The CDR3 loop is CAITAIAGEGTQYF. The CDR3 DNA sequence: TGTGCCATCACCGCTATAGCGGGGGAGGGTACGCAGTATTTT.

The rearrangement uses TRBV7-2 and TRBJ2-3; D is uncertain. Germline V lookup: CDR1 SGHTA, CDR2 FQGNSA. The V end was cut by 1 base, the J end by 8 bases, with 7 bases between. The CDR3 contains 12 residues. CDR3 DNA: TGTGCCAGCAGCTTAGAGTGGGGTACGCAGTATTTT. Its translation: CASSLEWGTQYF.

The V gene is TRBV19, the J gene TRBJ1-4, with D perhaps TRBD1 (6 bases). The CDR3 loop spans 12 amino acids. Trimming took 11 bases from V and 5 from J, leaving 12 bases between them. Looked up from germline, CDR1 is LNHDA and CDR2 is SQIVND (reference sequence). The CDR3 sequence: CAGKGDNEKLFF. Here the CDR3 DNA reads TGTGCCGGAAAGGGGGACAATGAAAAACTGTTTTTT.

The gene calls are TRBV18 and TRBJ1-1; D remains unclear. CDR1 and CDR2 from the germline V gene are KGHSH and LQKENI. Trimming cost V 5 bases and J 1 base, with 14 bases left between them. This CDR3 comprises 15 residues. The CDR3 region is CASSNSWVANTEAFF. The CDR3 nucleotides are TGTGCCAGCTCAAATTCTTGGGTGGCGAACACTGAAGCTTTCTTT.

V is TRBV12-3 or TRBV12-4 and J is TRBJ1-2; D is uncertain. Trimming removed 7 bases at V and 8 bases at J, with 14 bases between. This CDR3 spans 12 amino acids. CDR3 nucleotides: TGTGCCAGCACTTCTAGCGTAGGCGGCTACACCTTC. Translated: CASTSSVGGYTF.

The rearrangement links TRBV9 to TRBJ1-5, with D perhaps TRBD1 (5 bases). The germline gives CDR1 SGDLS, CDR2 YYNGEE. This CDR3 has 14 amino acids. V gave up 3 bases and J gave up 5 bases, with 12 bases separating them. CDR3 region: CASSGGGGYQPQHF. CDR3 coding DNA: TGTGCCAGCAGCGGTGGGGGAGGATATCAGCCCCAGCATTTT.

The chain recombines TRBV7-8 with TRBJ2-4, with TRBD1 as a possible D gene (5 bases). This CDR3 comprises 14 residues. CDR1 and CDR2 (germline): SGHVS, FQNEAQ. The V and J ends lost 3 bases and 0 bases respectively, with 6 bases between them. The CDR3 loop is CASSFDRAKNIQYF. DNA of the CDR3: TGTGCCAGCAGCTTTGACAGAGCCAAAAACATTCAGTACTTC.

This sequence joins TRBV7-2 and TRBJ1-6; possibly TRBD1 for D (5 bases). The CDR3 runs 14 residues. Trimming cost V 2 bases and J 8 bases, with 10 bases left between them. CDR1 SGHTA and CDR2 FQGNSA come from the germline V gene. The CDR3 nucleotides are TGTGCCAGCAGCTTATTGGAGGGGTATTCACCCCTCCACTTT. This gives the protein CASSLLEGYSPLHF.

J is TRBJ2-2 and V is TRBV5-1, with D possibly being TRBD2 (5 bases). Germline V gene lookup returns CDR1 SGHRS and CDR2 YFSETQ. V lost 4 bases, J lost 4 bases, and 14 bases lay in between. There are 15 residues in the CDR3. This CDR3 is CASSPSGNPTGELFF. In DNA form, the CDR3 reads TGCGCCAGCAGCCCATCCGGGAACCCCACCGGGGAGCTGTTTTTT.